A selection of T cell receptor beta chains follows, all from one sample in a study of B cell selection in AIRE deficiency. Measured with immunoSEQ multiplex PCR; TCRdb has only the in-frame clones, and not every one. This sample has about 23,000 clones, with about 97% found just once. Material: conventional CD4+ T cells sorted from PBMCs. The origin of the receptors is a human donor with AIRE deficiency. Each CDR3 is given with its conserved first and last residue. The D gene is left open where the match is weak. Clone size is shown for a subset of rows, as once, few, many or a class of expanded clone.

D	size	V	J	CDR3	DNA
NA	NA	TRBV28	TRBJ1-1	CASSLPGRRMNTEAFF	TGTGCCAGCAGTCTACCCGGACGTCGGATGAACACTGAAGCTTTCTTT
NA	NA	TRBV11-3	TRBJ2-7	CASSLGSSEQYF	TGTGCCAGCAGCTTAGGAAGCTCCGAGCAGTACTTC
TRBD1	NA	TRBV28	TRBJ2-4	CASSLSGQGKLKNIQYF	TGTGCCAGCAGTTTGTCCGGACAGGGGAAACTAAAAAACATTCAGTACTTC
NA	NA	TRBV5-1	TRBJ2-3	CASSPGLNTDTQYF	TGCGCCAGCAGCCCAGGACTAAACACAGATACGCAGTATTTT
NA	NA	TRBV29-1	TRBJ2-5	CSVRRGPQETQYF	TGCAGCGTAAGACGGGGACCCCAAGAGACCCAGTACTTC
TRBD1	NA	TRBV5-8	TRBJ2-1	CASSRDRASYNEQFF	TGTGCCAGCAGCAGGGACAGGGCCTCCTACAATGAGCAGTTCTTC
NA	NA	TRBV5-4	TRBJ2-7	CASSLIGGAYEQYF	TGTGCCAGCAGCTTGATTGGCGGCGCCTACGAGCAGTACTTC
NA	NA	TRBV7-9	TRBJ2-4	CATGRGENIQYF	TGTGCGACCGGTAGGGGGGAAAACATTCAGTACTTC
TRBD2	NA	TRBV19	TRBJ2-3	CASSMYASGDSTDTQYF	TGTGCCAGTAGTATGTATGCTAGCGGGGACAGCACAGATACGCAGTATTTT
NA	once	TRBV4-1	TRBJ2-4	CASSQDVRRVGGNIQYF	TGCGCCAGCAGCCAAGATGTCCGGAGGGTAGGAGGAAACATTCAGTACTTC
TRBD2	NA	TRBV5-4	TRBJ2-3	CASSLAGLAGGSTDTQYF	TGTGCCAGCAGCTTGGCCGGACTAGCGGGAGGAAGCACAGATACGCAGTATTTT
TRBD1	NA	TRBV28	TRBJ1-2	CASSVTGGARYGYTF	TGTGCCAGCAGTGTAACAGGGGGGGCCCGCTATGGCTACACCTTC
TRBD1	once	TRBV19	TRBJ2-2	CASSSGTGGTGELFF	TGTGCCAGCTCCTCCGGGACAGGGGGCACCGGGGAGCTGTTTTTT
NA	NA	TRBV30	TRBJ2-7	CAWSPESYEQYF	TGTGCCTGGTCTCCAGAATCCTACGAGCAGTACTTC
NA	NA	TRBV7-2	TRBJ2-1	CASSFSGASYNEQFF	TGTGCCAGCAGCTTCTCGGGAGCTTCATACAATGAGCAGTTCTTC
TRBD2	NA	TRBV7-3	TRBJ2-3	CASSLTLAGGDTQYF	TGTGCCAGCAGCTTAACGCTAGCGGGAGGGGATACGCAGTATTTT
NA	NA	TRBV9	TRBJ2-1	CASSIPTREQFF	TGTGCCAGCAGCATCCCAACACGAGAGCAGTTCTTC
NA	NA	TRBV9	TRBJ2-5	CASSVMGVQETQYF	TGTGCCAGCAGCGTAATGGGGGTCCAAGAGACCCAGTACTTC
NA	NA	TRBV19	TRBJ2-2	CASSRAGVDTGELFF	TGTGCCAGTAGTAGGGCAGGGGTGGACACCGGGGAGCTGTTTTTT
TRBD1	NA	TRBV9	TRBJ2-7	CASSERGTGPYEQYF	TGTGCCAGCAGCGAAAGGGGGACAGGGCCCTACGAGCAGTACTTC
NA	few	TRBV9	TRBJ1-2	CASSVDPRIDAYGYTF	TGTGCCAGCAGCGTCGACCCCCGAATCGACGCCTATGGCTACACCTTC
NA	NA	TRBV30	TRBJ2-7	CAWSIVSYEQYF	TGTGCCTGGAGTATTGTGTCCTACGAGCAGTACTTC
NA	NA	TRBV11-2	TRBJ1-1	CASSLGGLGATTEAFF	TGTGCCAGCAGCTTAGGGGGTCTTGGGGCCACCACTGAAGCTTTCTTT
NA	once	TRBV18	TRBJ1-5	CASSPVDQPQHF	TGTGCCAGCTCACCGGTTGATCAGCCCCAGCATTTT
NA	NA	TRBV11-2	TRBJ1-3	CASRPGHAGNTIYF	TGTGCCAGCAGGCCCGGACATGCTGGAAACACCATATATTTT
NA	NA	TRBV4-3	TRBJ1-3	CASRGVPGNTIYF	TGCGCCAGCAGAGGGGTACCTGGAAACACCATATATTTT
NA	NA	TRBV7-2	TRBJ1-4	CASSQWPTNEKLFF	TGTGCCAGCAGCCAGTGGCCAACTAATGAAAAACTGTTTTTT
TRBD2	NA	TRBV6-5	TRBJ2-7	CASRGGGAFGEQYF	TGTGCCAGCCGGGGGGGAGGGGCTTTTGGAGAGCAGTACTTC
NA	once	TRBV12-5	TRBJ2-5	CASAGVTETQYF	TGTGCTAGCGCAGGGGTAACGGAGACCCAGTACTTC
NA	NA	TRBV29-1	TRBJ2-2	CSVVPSSTGELFF	TGCAGCGTTGTCCCATCCTCCACCGGGGAGCTGTTTTTT